This section outlines one TCR beta chain sequence together with its context. The TCR beta repertoire was assessed by survey-level immunoSEQ sequencing. Assay: immunoSEQ multiplex PCR; the TCRdb copy retains only in-frame clones and omits some. Here the sample spans about 68,000 clones, over 85% being singletons. This TCR was recovered from a man between 40 and 49 years old with rheumatoid arthritis. Source material: PBMCs.

CDR3: CASRGPEITNYGYTF. The CDR3 coding sequence is TGTGCCTCTCGGGGGCCGGAAATAACTAACTATGGCTACACCTTC. The chain employs TRBV6-5 and TRBJ1-2; weak D call: TRBD1 (6 bases). The germline V gene has CDR1 MNHEY and CDR2 SVGAGI. The CDR3 covers 15 residues. Trimming took 11 bases from V and 0 from J, leaving 19 bases between them.